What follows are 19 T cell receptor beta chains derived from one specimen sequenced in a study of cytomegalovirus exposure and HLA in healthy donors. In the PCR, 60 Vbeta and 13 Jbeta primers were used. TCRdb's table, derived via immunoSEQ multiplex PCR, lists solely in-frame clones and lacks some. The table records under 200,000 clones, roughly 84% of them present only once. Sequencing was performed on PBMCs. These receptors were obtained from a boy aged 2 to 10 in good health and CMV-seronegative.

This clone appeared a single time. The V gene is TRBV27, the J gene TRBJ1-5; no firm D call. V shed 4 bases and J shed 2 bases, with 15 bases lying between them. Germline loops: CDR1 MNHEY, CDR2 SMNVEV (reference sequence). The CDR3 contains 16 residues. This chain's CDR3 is CASSSLVGRGNQPQHF. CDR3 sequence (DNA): TGTGCCAGCAGTTCCCTAGTCGGGAGAGGCAATCAGCCCCAGCATTTT.

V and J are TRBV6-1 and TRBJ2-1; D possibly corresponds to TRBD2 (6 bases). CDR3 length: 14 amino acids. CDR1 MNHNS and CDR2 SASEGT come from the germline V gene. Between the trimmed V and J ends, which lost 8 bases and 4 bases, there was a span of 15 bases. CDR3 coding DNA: TGTGCCAGCCTCGGTCCGGGACTTTACAATGAGCAGTTCTTC. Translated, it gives CASLGPGLYNEQFF.

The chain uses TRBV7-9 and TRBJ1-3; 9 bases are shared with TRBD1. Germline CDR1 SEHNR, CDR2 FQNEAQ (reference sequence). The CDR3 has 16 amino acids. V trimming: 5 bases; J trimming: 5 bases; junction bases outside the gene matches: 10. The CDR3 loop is CASSAERDRVRNTIYF. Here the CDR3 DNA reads TGTGCCAGCAGCGCCGAGCGGGACAGGGTTAGAAACACCATATATTTT.

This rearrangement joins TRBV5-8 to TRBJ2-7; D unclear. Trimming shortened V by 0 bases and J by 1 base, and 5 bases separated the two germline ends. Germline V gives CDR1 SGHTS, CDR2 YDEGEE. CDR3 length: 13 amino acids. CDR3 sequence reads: CASSLDRSYEQYF. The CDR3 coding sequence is TGTGCCAGCAGCTTGGACAGATCCTACGAGCAGTACTTC. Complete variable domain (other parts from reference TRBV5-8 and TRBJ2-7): EAGVTQSPTHLIKTRGQQATLRCSPISGHTSVYWYQQALGLGLQFLLWYDEGEERNRGNFPPRFSGRQFPNYSSELNVNALELEDSALYLCASSLDRSYEQYFGPGTRLTVT.

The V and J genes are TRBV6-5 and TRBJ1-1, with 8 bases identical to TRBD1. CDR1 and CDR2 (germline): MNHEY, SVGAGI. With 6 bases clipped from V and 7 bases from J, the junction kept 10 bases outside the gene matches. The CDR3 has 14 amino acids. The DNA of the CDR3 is TGTGCCAGCAGCCAACCTCCTGGACAGGGTGAAGCTTTCTTT. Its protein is CASSQPPGQGEAFF.

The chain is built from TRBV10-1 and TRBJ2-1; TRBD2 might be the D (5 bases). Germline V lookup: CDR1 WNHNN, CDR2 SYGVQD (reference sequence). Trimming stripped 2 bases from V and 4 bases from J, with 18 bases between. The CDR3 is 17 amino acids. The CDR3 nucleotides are TGCGCCAGCAGTGAGACGGGGAGTGGAACGGAATACAATGAGCAGTTCTTC. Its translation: CASSETGSGTEYNEQFF.

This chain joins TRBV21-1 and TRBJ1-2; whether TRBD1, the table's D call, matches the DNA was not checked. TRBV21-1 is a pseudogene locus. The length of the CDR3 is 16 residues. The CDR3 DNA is TGTGCCAGCAGCAAAGGGAGGACAGAAGCTAACTATGGCTACACCTTC. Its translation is CASSKGRTEANYGYTF.

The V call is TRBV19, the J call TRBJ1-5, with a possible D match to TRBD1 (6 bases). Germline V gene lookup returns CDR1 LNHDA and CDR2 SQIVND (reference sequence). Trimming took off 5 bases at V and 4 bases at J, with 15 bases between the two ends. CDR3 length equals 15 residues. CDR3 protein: CASSFWGGTNQPQHF. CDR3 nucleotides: TGTGCCAGTAGTTTTTGGGGGGGGACAAATCAGCCCCAGCATTTT.

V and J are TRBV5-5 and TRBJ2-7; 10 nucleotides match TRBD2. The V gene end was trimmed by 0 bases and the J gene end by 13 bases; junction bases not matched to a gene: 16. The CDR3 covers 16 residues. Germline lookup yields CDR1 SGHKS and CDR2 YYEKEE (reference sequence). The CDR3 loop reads CASSLAPTLAGASQYF. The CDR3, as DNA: TGTGCCAGCAGCTTGGCCCCAACTCTAGCGGGAGCTTCACAATACTTC. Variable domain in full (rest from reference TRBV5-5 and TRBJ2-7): DAGVTQSPTHLIKTRGQQVTLRCSPISGHKSVSWYQQVLGQGPQFIFQYYEKEERGRGNFPDRFSARQFPNYSSELNVNALLLGDSALYLCASSLAPTLAGASQYFGPGTRLTVT.

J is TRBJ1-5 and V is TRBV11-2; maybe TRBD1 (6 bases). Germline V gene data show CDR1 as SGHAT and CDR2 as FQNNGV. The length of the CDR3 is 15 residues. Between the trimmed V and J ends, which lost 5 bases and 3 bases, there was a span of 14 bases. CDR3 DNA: TGTGCCAGCAGCAGGGGGAGGGAACCCAATCAGCCCCAGCATTTT. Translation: CASSRGREPNQPQHF.

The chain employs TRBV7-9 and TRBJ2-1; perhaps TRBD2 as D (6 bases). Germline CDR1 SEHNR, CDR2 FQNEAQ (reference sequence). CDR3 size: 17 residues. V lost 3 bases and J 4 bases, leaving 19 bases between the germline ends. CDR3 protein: CASSFKRGGPTYNEQFF. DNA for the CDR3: TGTGCCAGCAGCTTCAAACGGGGAGGACCTACATACAATGAGCAGTTCTTC. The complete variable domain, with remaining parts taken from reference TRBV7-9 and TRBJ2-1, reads DTGVSQNPRHKITKRGQNVTFRCDPISEHNRLYWYRQTLGQGPEFLTYFQNEAQLEKSRLLSDRFSAERPKGSFSTLEIQRTEQGDSAMYLCASSFKRGGPTYNEQFFGPGTRLTVL.

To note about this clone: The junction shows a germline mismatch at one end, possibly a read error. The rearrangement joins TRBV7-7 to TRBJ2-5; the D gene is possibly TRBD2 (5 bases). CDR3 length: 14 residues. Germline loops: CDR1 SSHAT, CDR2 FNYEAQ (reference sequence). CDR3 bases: TGTGCTAGCAGCTTAGCGAGTGGCGGCGGGACCCAGTACTTC. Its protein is CASSLASGGGTQYF.

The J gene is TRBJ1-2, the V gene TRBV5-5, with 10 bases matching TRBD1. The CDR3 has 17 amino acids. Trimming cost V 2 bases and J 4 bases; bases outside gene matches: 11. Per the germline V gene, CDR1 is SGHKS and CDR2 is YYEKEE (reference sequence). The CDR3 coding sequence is TGTGCCAGCAGCTTAGACTCCGGGACAGGGGAATCCTATGGCTACACCTTC. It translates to CASSLDSGTGESYGYTF. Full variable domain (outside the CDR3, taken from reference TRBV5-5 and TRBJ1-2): DAGVTQSPTHLIKTRGQQVTLRCSPISGHKSVSWYQQVLGQGPQFIFQYYEKEERGRGNFPDRFSARQFPNYSSELNVNALLLGDSALYLCASSLDSGTGESYGYTFGSGTRLTVV.

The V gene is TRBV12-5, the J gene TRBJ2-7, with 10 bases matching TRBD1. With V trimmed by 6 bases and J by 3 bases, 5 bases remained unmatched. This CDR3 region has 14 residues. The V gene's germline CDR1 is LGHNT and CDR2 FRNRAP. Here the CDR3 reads CASGARDRGYEQYF. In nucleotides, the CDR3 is TGTGCTAGTGGGGCCCGGGACAGGGGCTACGAGCAGTACTTC.

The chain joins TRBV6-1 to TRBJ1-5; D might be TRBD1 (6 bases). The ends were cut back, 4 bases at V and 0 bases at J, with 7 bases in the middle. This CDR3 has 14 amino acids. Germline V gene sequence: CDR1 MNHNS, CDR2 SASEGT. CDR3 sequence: CASSATGSNQPQHF. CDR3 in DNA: TGTGCCAGCAGTGCGACAGGTAGCAATCAGCCCCAGCATTTT.

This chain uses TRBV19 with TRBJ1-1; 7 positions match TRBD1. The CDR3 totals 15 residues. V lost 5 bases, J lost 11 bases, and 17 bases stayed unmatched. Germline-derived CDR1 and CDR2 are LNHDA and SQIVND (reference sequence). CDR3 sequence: CASSPRLGQRGPAFF. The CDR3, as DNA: TGTGCCAGTAGTCCTAGGCTGGGACAGCGGGGGCCCGCTTTCTTT.

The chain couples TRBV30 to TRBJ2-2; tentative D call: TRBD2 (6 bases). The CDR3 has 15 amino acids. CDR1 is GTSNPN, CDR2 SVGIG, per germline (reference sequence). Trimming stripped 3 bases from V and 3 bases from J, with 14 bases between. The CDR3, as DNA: TGTGCCTGGAGATGGGAGCGGGTCCACACCGGGGAGCTGTTTTTT. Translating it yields CAWRWERVHTGELFF.

The CDR3 region has the DNA TGTGCCAGCAGCGTAGAAAGGGACAGGGCCAAAAACATTCAGTACTTC. This sequence encodes CASSVERDRAKNIQYF. This sequence joins TRBV9 and TRBJ2-4, with 8 positions matching TRBD1. Germline-derived CDR1 and CDR2 are SGDLS and YYNGEE. The CDR3 consists of 16 residues. V trimming: 0 bases; J trimming: 1 base; junction bases outside the gene matches: 3. The full variable domain, with the rest looked up from reference TRBV9 and TRBJ2-4, is DSGVTQTPKHLITATGQRVTLRCSPRSGDLSVYWYQQSLDQGLQFLIQYYNGEERAKGNILERFSAQQFPDLHSELNLSSLELGDSALYFCASSVERDRAKNIQYFGAGTRLSVL.

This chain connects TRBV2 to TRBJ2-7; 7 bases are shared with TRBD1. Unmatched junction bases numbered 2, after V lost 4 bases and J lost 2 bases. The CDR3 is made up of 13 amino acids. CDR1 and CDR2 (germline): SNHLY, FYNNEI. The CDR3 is CASSVQGAYEQYF. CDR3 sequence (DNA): TGTGCCAGCAGTGTGCAGGGGGCCTACGAGCAGTACTTC.